A single sample is the source of the 13 T cell receptor beta chains below, sequenced in a study of blood T cell repertoires in COVID-19. Using immunoSEQ multiplex PCR, the repertoire was profiled, and TCRdb retains in-frame clones only, with some absent. In the table there are around 200,000 clones, about 83% of which are singletons. Sequenced sample: peripheral blood. These receptors came from a person aged 70 to 85 with COVID-19, enrolled during active disease.

V gene TRBV28 combines with J gene TRBJ2-1; D might be TRBD1 (6 bases). CDR3 length equals 13 residues. Germline CDR1 reads MDHEN; CDR2 reads SYDVKM. V lost 1 base, J lost 8 bases, and 9 bases lay in between. CDR3 sequence (DNA): TGTGCCAGCAGTTTATCAGGGGCGGATGAGCAGTTCTTC. Encoded protein: CASSLSGADEQFF.

This CDR3 is CASSKGGQGQNNSPLHF. CDR3 in DNA: TGTGCCAGCAGCAAAGGCGGACAGGGTCAAAATAATTCACCCCTCCACTTT. The V call is TRBV21-1, the J call TRBJ1-6; the listed D gene, TRBD1, was not tested against the DNA. TRBV21-1 is a known pseudogene. This CDR3 has 17 residues.

V is TRBV4-3 and J is TRBJ2-6, with 7 bases lining up with TRBD2. CDR3 length equals 19 residues. The germline CDR1 and CDR2 sequences are LGHNA and YSLEER. V trimming: 10 bases; J trimming: 1 base; junction bases outside the gene matches: 19. The CDR3 loop is CANPGTLREVPSGANVLTF. CDR3 bases: TGCGCCAATCCGGGAACCCTCCGGGAGGTTCCATCTGGGGCCAACGTCCTGACTTTC.

This chain uses TRBV30 with TRBJ2-1; D is possibly TRBD2 (5 bases). This CDR3 is built from 17 residues. Trimming took off 7 bases at V and 5 bases at J, with 27 bases between the two ends. From germline, CDR1 is GTSNPN and CDR2 SVGIG (reference sequence). The CDR3 protein is CASVGGRPTTRHNEQFF. The CDR3 coding sequence is TGTGCCTCCGTTGGAGGACGACCTACGACCCGACACAATGAGCAGTTCTTC. Looking up the rest from reference TRBV30 and TRBJ2-1 gives the full variable domain: SQTIHQWPATLVQPVGSPLSLECTVEGTSNPNLYWYRQAAGRGLQLLFYSVGIGQISSEVPQNLSASRPQDRQFILSSKKLLLSDSGFYLCASVGGRPTTRHNEQFFGPGTRLTVL.

The chain is built from TRBV9 and TRBJ2-5; D unresolved. Per germline, CDR1 SGDLS and CDR2 YYNGEE. V was shortened by 0 bases and J by 2 bases, with 8 bases between the two germline ends. There are 14 residues in the CDR3. This chain's CDR3 is CASSVAVKQETQYF. CDR3 in DNA: TGTGCCAGCAGCGTAGCGGTAAAGCAAGAGACCCAGTACTTC.

This clone was recorded once. The J gene is TRBJ2-2, the V gene TRBV18, with D possibly TRBD2 on 5 matching bases. The CDR3 is made up of 15 amino acids. CDR1 and CDR2 from the germline V gene are KGHSH and LQKENI. V lost 2 bases to trimming and J lost 5 bases, with 12 bases between them. This chain's CDR3 is CASSPRGIGTGELFF. As DNA, the CDR3 is TGTGCCAGCTCACCAAGAGGGATTGGAACCGGGGAGCTGTTTTTT.

The genes are TRBV4-1 and TRBJ2-1; 14 bases fit TRBD2. V dropped 2 bases and J dropped 7; count of bases not matched to a gene: 19. The CDR3 covers 21 residues. Germline V gives CDR1 MGHRA, CDR2 YSYEKL. CDR3 bases: TGCGCCAGCAGCCAAATCCTCATGACTAGCGGGAGGGCCGTTTCTGTGAATGAGCAGTTCTTC. This gives the protein CASSQILMTSGRAVSVNEQFF.

This CDR3 reads CASDRGNNQPQHF. CDR3 DNA sequence: TGTGCCAGCGACAGGGGAAACAATCAGCCCCAGCATTTT. The chain combines TRBV2 with TRBJ1-5; 8 bases fit TRBD1. The CDR3 sequence is 13 residues long. Per the germline V gene, CDR1 is SNHLY and CDR2 is FYNNEI. Trimming removed 8 bases from V and 3 bases from J; junction bases left unmatched: 3.

The chain links TRBV28 to TRBJ1-6, with 7 positions matching TRBD1. The V and J ends lost 8 bases and 4 bases, in that order; junction bases with no gene match: 8. CDR1 is MDHEN and CDR2 is SYDVKM in the germline V gene. The CDR3 covers 15 residues. The DNA for the CDR3 is TGTGCCAGCTCCCCCAGACAGGGTTATAATTCACCCCTCCACTTT. Residues: CASSPRQGYNSPLHF.

V usage is TRBV7-3 and J usage is TRBJ2-1, with a possible D match to TRBD2 (6 bases). CDR1 is SGHTA, CDR2 FQGTGA, per germline. The CDR3 covers 14 residues. Trimming took 5 bases from V and 4 from J, leaving 12 bases between them. This CDR3 is CASSPRDFYNEQFF. In DNA, the CDR3 is TGTGCCAGCAGCCCGAGGGACTTTTACAATGAGCAGTTCTTC.

This clone was counted between two and nine times. No DNA is shown, since the ends of the CDR3 on it are uncertain; the CDR3 is the one TCRdb lists. This CDR3 is CASSSGQGYGNTIYF. The V and J genes are TRBV28 and TRBJ1-3; the DNA was not used to check the table's D call, TRBD1. Both ends counted, the CDR3 spans 15 residues. Germline CDR1 reads MDHEN; CDR2 reads SYDVKM.

V gene TRBV29-1 combines with J gene TRBJ2-7, with 9 bases matching TRBD1. V dropped 7 bases and J dropped 3; count of bases not matched to a gene: 10. Looked up from germline, CDR1 is SQVTM and CDR2 is ANQGSEA. There are 14 residues in the CDR3. The CDR3 DNA follows: TGCAGCGCTAGGGGGACAGGGACCTACTACGAGCAGTACTTC. This translates into CSARGTGTYYEQYF.

The chain employs TRBV9 and TRBJ1-4; D uncertain. Germline assignment: CDR1 SGDLS and CDR2 YYNGEE. The CDR3 contains 14 residues. V lost 0 bases and J 6 bases, leaving 9 bases between the germline ends. In nucleotides, the CDR3 is TGTGCCAGCAGCGTAGGCAGGTGGGATGAAAAACTGTTTTTT. Its translation is CASSVGRWDEKLFF.